Listed here are 9 T cell receptor beta chains from one sample, sequenced in a study of T cells in Graves' hyperthyroidism and ophthalmopathy. RNA transcripts gave rise to amplified TCR beta CDR3 regions. TCR CDR3 regions were first amplified by RT-PCR with HTBI primers. TCRdb re-called the multiplex PCR reads through MiXCR, storing one row per CDR3 protein. The sample includes roughly 750,000 distinct CDR3 sequences, about a sixth of them seen just once. The sequenced material came from blood. The receptor set was obtained from a man aged 18 to 35 with Graves' hyperthyroidism.

The sample holds many counts of this clonotype. The rearrangement joins TRBV9 to TRBJ1-1, with D maybe TRBD1 (5 bases). CDR1 is SGDLS, CDR2 YYNGEE, per germline. V was shortened by 0 bases and J by 3 bases, with 12 bases between the two germline ends. The length of the CDR3 is 15 residues. CDR3 nucleotide sequence: TGTGCCAGCAGCGTAGTTCCAGGGACTGACACTGAAGCTTTCTTT. Amino acid sequence: CASSVVPGTDTEAFF.

The chain recombines TRBV9 with TRBJ2-2; the match to TRBD2 covers 9 bases. CDR3 length: 15 residues. V was pared by 4 bases and J by 7 bases, with 8 bases of the junction left unmatched. The germline V gene has CDR1 SGDLS and CDR2 YYNGEE. CDR3 protein: CASSPLAGVVGELFF. DNA of the CDR3: TGTGCCAGCAGCCCGTTAGCGGGAGTGGTCGGGGAGCTGTTTTTT.

This clonotype was counted at least ten times. The gene calls are TRBV3-1 and TRBJ1-1; weak D call: TRBD1 (6 bases). Germline V lookup: CDR1 LGHDT, CDR2 YNNKEL (reference sequence). The CDR3 runs 14 residues. Trimming left V 4 bases short and J 3 bases short, with 12 bases between. The CDR3 spells CASSPPRGDTEAFF. In DNA, the CDR3 is TGTGCCAGCAGCCCCCCGAGGGGGGACACTGAAGCTTTCTTT.

The V and J genes are TRBV20-1 and TRBJ2-3; 9 bases match TRBD2. Germline V gives CDR1 DFQATT, CDR2 SNEGSKA (reference sequence). This CDR3 is 14 amino acids long. Germline trimming cut 5 bases from V and 3 bases from J; bases unmatched to any gene: 6. The CDR3 region is CSAPLAGRTDTQYF. The CDR3 DNA reads as TGCAGTGCTCCACTAGCGGGTCGAACAGATACGCAGTATTTT.

This clonotype has ten or more counts. The chain carries TRBV3-1 and TRBJ2-7, with D hard to call. CDR3 length: 13 amino acids. V was trimmed by 0 bases and J by 1 base, leaving 4 bases between them. Germline-derived CDR1 and CDR2 are LGHDT and YNNKEL (reference sequence). The CDR3 nucleotides read TGTGCCAGCAGCCAAGAACATTCCTACGAGCAGTACTTC. Its translation is CASSQEHSYEQYF.

This clonotype was picked up a small number of times. The chain links TRBV27 to TRBJ1-5; no clear D. The V end was cut by 3 bases, the J end by 4 bases, with 7 bases between. Germline CDR1 MNHEY, CDR2 SMNVEV (reference sequence). The CDR3 runs 13 residues. The CDR3 bases are TGTGCCAGCAGTTTTTGGGCGAATCAGCCCCAGCATTTT. It specifies CASSFWANQPQHF.

This clonotype was seen many times. The rearrangement links TRBV28 to TRBJ2-7; TRBD1 agrees at 8 bases. The CDR3 covers 14 residues. J was trimmed by 0 bases and V by 5 bases; bases with no gene match: 3. Germline values: CDR1 MDHEN, CDR2 SYDVKM. The CDR3 sequence is CASSEDRGSYEQYF. CDR3 nucleotide sequence: TGTGCCAGCAGTGAAGACAGGGGCTCCTACGAGCAGTACTTC.

As for this clonotype: Its ends do not fully match the called genes, so a read error is possible. This rearrangement joins TRBV5-1 to TRBJ1-6; D possibly corresponds to TRBD1 (6 bases). This CDR3 has 16 amino acids. Germline CDR1 reads SGHRS; CDR2 reads YFSETQ. The CDR3: CANSLGGTTFNSPLHF. The DNA for the CDR3 is TGCGCCAACAGCTTGGGAGGGACAACTTTTAATTCACCCCTCCACTTT.

This clonotype was seen ten or more times. Here the CDR3 DNA reads TGTGCCAGCTCACCAAGGGTCTCTGGGGCCAACGTCCTGACTTTC. It is translated as CASSPRVSGANVLTF. The chain joins TRBV18 to TRBJ2-6; the D is unclear. The V gene's germline CDR1 is KGHSH and CDR2 LQKENI. The V gene lost 2 bases and the J gene lost 0 bases, with 5 bases spanning the gap. This CDR3 contains 15 residues. Supplemented by reference TRBV18 and TRBJ2-6, the full variable domain reads NAGVMQNPRHLVRRRGQEARLRCSPMKGHSHVYWYRQLPEEGLKFMVYLQKENIIDESGMPKERFSAEFPKEGPSILRIQQVVRGDSAAYFCASSPRVSGANVLTFGAGSRLTVL.